The 3 T cell receptor beta chains listed next were all sequenced from one sample in a study of blood T cell repertoires in COVID-19. TCRdb keeps only in-frame clones here, not all; method: immunoSEQ multiplex PCR. This sample carries around 270,000 clones, around four fifths of them seen once, and the ten largest clones take approximately 4%. The specimen was peripheral blood. Every receptor here comes from a man aged 55 to 70 with acute or convalescent COVID-19.

The chain joins TRBV3-1 (or the pseudogene TRBV3-2) to TRBJ2-7; possibly TRBD2 for D (5 bases). Germline lookup yields CDR1 LGHDT and CDR2 YNNKEL (reference sequence). V was cut by 2 bases and J by 7 bases, with 9 bases left in between. The CDR3 consists of 12 residues. The chain's CDR3 is CASSQTRREQYF. The CDR3 nucleotides are TGTGCCAGCAGCCAAACGAGGAGGGAGCAGTACTTC.

The chain links TRBV10-3 to TRBJ1-5; 7 bases match TRBD1. V trimming: 4 bases; J trimming: 6 bases; junction bases outside the gene matches: 3. The CDR3 contains 13 residues. The germline CDR1 and CDR2 sequences are ENHRY and SYGVKD. The CDR3 DNA reads TGTGCCATCAGTGGGACAGGAGGTCAGCCCCAGCATTTT. It specifies CAISGTGGQPQHF.

The chain links TRBV5-1 to TRBJ1-1; D gene uncertain. V lost 0 bases, J lost 0 bases, and 6 bases lay in between. Germline CDR1 is SGHRS and CDR2 is YFSETQ. The CDR3 is made up of 14 amino acids. CDR3 amino acids: CASSLDSLNTEAFF. In DNA form, the CDR3 reads TGCGCCAGCAGCTTGGACAGTTTGAACACTGAAGCTTTCTTT.